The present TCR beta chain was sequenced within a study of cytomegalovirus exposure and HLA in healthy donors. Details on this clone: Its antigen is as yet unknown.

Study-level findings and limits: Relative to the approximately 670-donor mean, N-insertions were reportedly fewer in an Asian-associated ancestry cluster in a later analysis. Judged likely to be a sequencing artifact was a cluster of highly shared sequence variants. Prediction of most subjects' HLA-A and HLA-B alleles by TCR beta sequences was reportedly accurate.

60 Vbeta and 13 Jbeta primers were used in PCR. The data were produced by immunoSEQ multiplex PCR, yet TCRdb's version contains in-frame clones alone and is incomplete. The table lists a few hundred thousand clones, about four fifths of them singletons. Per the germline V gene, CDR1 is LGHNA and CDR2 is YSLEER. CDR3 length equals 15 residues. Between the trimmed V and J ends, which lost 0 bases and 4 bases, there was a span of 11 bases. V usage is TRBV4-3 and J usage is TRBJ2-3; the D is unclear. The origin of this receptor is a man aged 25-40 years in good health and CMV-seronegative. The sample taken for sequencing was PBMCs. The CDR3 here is CASSQDEPGPDTQYF. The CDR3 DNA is TGCGCCAGCAGCCAAGATGAGCCAGGTCCAGATACGCAGTATTTT.